The 18 T cell receptor beta chains in this list originate from one sample, sequenced in a study of beta chain features in type 1 diabetes. The investigators reverse transcribed all of the isolated RNA, so they sequenced expressed TCRB transcripts. Assay used: immunoSEQ multiplex PCR; TCRdb lists only in-frame clones, some missing. The table includes about 620,000 clones, roughly a sixth detected once. Input material: naive CD4+ T cells from blood. Source of these receptors: a man aged 18 to 35 in good health.

This clone has more than one count but fewer than ten. V gene TRBV7-9 combines with J gene TRBJ2-2, with D perhaps matching TRBD1 (6 bases). V lost 3 bases and J lost 4, with 15 bases in between. The CDR3 runs 16 residues. CDR1 is SEHNR, CDR2 FQNEAQ, per germline (reference sequence). CDR3 sequence: CASSFQGGRSTGELFF. DNA for the CDR3: TGTGCCAGCAGCTTCCAAGGGGGAAGGAGCACCGGGGAGCTGTTTTTT.

V and J are TRBV5-4 and TRBJ1-5, with a weak D call TRBD1 (6 bases). The CDR3 totals 13 residues. Germline assignment: CDR1 SGHNT and CDR2 YYREEE (reference sequence). The V gene lost 3 bases and the J gene lost 8 bases, with 12 bases spanning the gap. CDR3 loop: CASSWGAGEPQHF. The CDR3 DNA sequence: TGTGCCAGCAGCTGGGGGGCGGGAGAGCCCCAGCATTTT.

In this sample, this clone turned up a few times. The chain employs TRBV11-1 and TRBJ1-1; possible D gene TRBD1, 5 bases. The CDR3 has 16 residues. Germline CDR1 SGHAT, CDR2 FQDESV (reference sequence). The V end lost 2 bases, the J end lost 2 bases, and 15 bases lay between the germline ends. The CDR3 DNA reads as TGTGCCAGCAGCTTATCATGGGGCAGTAGAAACACTGAAGCTTTCTTT. Translation: CASSLSWGSRNTEAFF.

The J gene is TRBJ2-5, the V gene TRBV10-3, with no clear D. Trimming left V 9 bases short and J 5 bases short, with 13 bases between. The germline V gene encodes CDR1 ENHRY and CDR2 SYGVKD. The CDR3 has 12 amino acids. CDR3 region: CAIKGPTETQYF. CDR3 bases: TGTGCCATAAAAGGCCCCACGGAGACCCAGTACTTC.

The chain couples TRBV9 to TRBJ1-2; D unresolved. Germline CDR1 SGDLS, CDR2 YYNGEE. Trimming stripped 0 bases from V and 2 bases from J, with 14 bases between. The CDR3 loop spans 16 amino acids. In DNA, the CDR3 is TGTGCCAGCAGCGTAGCCATGGGTAGAGACAACTATGGCTACACCTTC. This translates into CASSVAMGRDNYGYTF. Full variable domain (remainder filled in from reference TRBV9 and TRBJ1-2): DSGVTQTPKHLITATGQRVTLRCSPRSGDLSVYWYQQSLDQGLQFLIQYYNGEERAKGNILERFSAQQFPDLHSELNLSSLELGDSALYFCASSVAMGRDNYGYTFGSGTRLTVV.

This clone was picked up a small number of times. This rearrangement joins TRBV19 to TRBJ2-7; D ambiguous. The CDR3 covers 9 residues. The germline gives CDR1 LNHDA, CDR2 SQIVND (reference sequence). The CDR3 sequence: CAPPYEQYF. The DNA for the CDR3 is TGTGCTCCCCCCTACGAGCAGTACTTC.

The chain is built from TRBV4-1 and TRBJ2-7, with TRBD1 matching over 7 bases. There are 15 residues in the CDR3. The J segment lost 3 bases and the V segment lost 4 bases, leaving 9 bases of the junction unmatched. Germline assignment: CDR1 MGHRA and CDR2 YSYEKL. CDR3 DNA: TGCGCCAGCAGCCCCGCGACAGGGAGCTTCTACGAGCAGTACTTC. It encodes CASSPATGSFYEQYF.

This clone appeared a single time. Compared with germline, one end of the junction differs, possibly owing to a read error. The chain couples TRBV7-3 to TRBJ1-2; D not certain. Germline V gives CDR1 SGHTA, CDR2 FQGTGA. This CDR3 has 12 residues. The CDR3 reads CASSLGLGELAF. Here the CDR3 DNA reads TGTGCCAGCAGCTTAGGGCTTGGTGAACTGGCCTTC.

CDR3: CASSVAYRVRGGYTF. CDR3 DNA sequence: TGTGCCAGCAGCGTAGCTTACCGGGTCCGGGGCGGCTACACCTTC. The rearrangement links TRBV9 to TRBJ1-2; a possible D gene is TRBD1 (5 bases). There are 15 residues in the CDR3. Deletions cut 0 bases from V and 8 bases from J, with 17 bases between. From germline, CDR1 is SGDLS and CDR2 YYNGEE.

The chain carries TRBV28 and TRBJ1-2; a weak D match, TRBD1 (5 bases). The V end was cut by 3 bases, the J end by 1 base, with 9 bases between. In germline, CDR1 is MDHEN, CDR2 SYDVKM. The CDR3 totals 14 residues. This chain's CDR3 is CASSLGRGNYGYTF. The CDR3 coding sequence is TGTGCCAGCAGTTTGGGGAGGGGTAACTATGGCTACACCTTC.

This clone was detected a few times. CDR3 nucleotides: TGTGCCAGTAGTATACAGGGTCCCAGCAATCAGCCCCAGCATTTT. It codes for CASSIQGPSNQPQHF. The V gene is TRBV19, the J gene TRBJ1-5; tentative D call: TRBD1 (5 bases). Germline V CDR1 and CDR2: LNHDA, SQIVND (reference sequence). The CDR3 contains 15 residues. V was clipped by 2 bases and J by 1 base, with 9 bases between them. Drawing the rest from reference TRBV19 and TRBJ1-5, the complete variable domain is DGGITQSPKYLFRKEGQNVTLSCEQNLNHDAMYWYRQDPGQGLRLIYYSQIVNDFQKGDIAEGYSVSREKKESFPLTVTSAQKNPTAFYLCASSIQGPSNQPQHFGDGTRLSIL.

This clone was picked up a small number of times. This chain uses TRBV6-1 with TRBJ1-1; D is unresolved. The V and J ends lost 4 bases and 3 bases respectively, with 15 bases between them. This CDR3 is 15 amino acids long. Per germline, CDR1 MNHNS and CDR2 SASEGT. CDR3 DNA sequence: TGTGCCAGCAGTGTCCGGGCCGACTGGGACACTGAAGCTTTCTTT. Its protein product is CASSVRADWDTEAFF.

This clone was seen more than once but under ten times. This chain connects TRBV23-1 to TRBJ1-4; weak D call: TRBD1 (5 bases). TRBV23-1 is an ORF for which the function is uncertain. The CDR3 consists of 18 residues. With 2 bases removed from V and 1 base from J, the gap between germline ends came to 17 bases. CDR3 sequence: CASSQRAQGKGTNEKLFF. The CDR3 DNA follows: TGCGCCAGCAGTCAAAGGGCCCAGGGAAAAGGAACTAATGAAAAACTGTTTTTT.

The chain links TRBV7-9 to TRBJ1-2, with D possibly being TRBD1 (5 bases). Germline values: CDR1 SEHNR, CDR2 FQNEAQ (reference sequence). V gave up 3 bases and J gave up 1 base, with 12 bases separating them. The CDR3 runs 15 residues. CDR3 amino acids: CASSLPGAINYGYTF. The CDR3 DNA is TGTGCCAGCAGCTTGCCCGGGGCCATTAACTATGGCTACACCTTC.

The table lists this clone with a few counts. The chain recombines TRBV29-1 with TRBJ1-4; TRBD1 agrees at 8 bases. The CDR3 consists of 17 residues. Looked up from germline, CDR1 is SQVTM and CDR2 is ANQGSEA. Trimming removed 4 bases from V and 7 bases from J; junction bases left unmatched: 17. CDR3 in DNA: TGCAGCGTTGCTGGAAACAGGGGGATTTTCTTCGGTGAAAAACTGTTTTTT. It is translated as CSVAGNRGIFFGEKLFF.

V gene TRBV7-9 combines with J gene TRBJ1-1, with unresolved D. This CDR3 has 12 amino acids. Per the germline V gene, CDR1 is SEHNR and CDR2 is FQNEAQ (reference sequence). Between the trimmed V and J ends, which lost 2 bases and 5 bases, there was a span of 6 bases. The CDR3 reads CASSLRQTEAFF. The CDR3 DNA reads TGTGCCAGCAGCTTAAGGCAGACTGAAGCTTTCTTT.

This clone has a handful of counts. This chain connects TRBV4-1 to TRBJ2-1, with D perhaps matching TRBD2 (5 bases). CDR1 is MGHRA, CDR2 YSYEKL, per germline. The CDR3 extends over 12 amino acids. Trimming took off 0 bases at V and 9 bases at J, with 6 bases between the two ends. In DNA, the CDR3 is TGCGCCAGCAGCCAAGATGGGAGTGAGCAGTTCTTC. Protein: CASSQDGSEQFF.

The chain is built from TRBV9 and TRBJ2-7; the D gene is possibly TRBD2 (6 bases). Trimming took 3 bases from V and 5 from J, leaving 15 bases between them. This CDR3 spans 14 amino acids. Germline loops: CDR1 SGDLS, CDR2 YYNGEE. Written as DNA, the CDR3 is TGTGCCAGCAGCGCACTTTATAGCGGAAACGAGCAGTACTTC. Amino acid sequence: CASSALYSGNEQYF.